One and the same sample provided the 22 T cell receptor beta chains below, sequenced in a study of PD-L1 blockade in urothelial cancer. The method was immunoSEQ multiplex PCR; TCRdb's version includes in-frame clones alone and lacks a portion of them. Of tens of thousands of clones in the sample, around 72% were seen once. Time point reported: pretreatment peripheral blood. Sequencing was performed on PBMCs, taken around atezolizumab (anti-PD-L1) treatment. These receptors all stem from a man between 65 and 79 years old with urothelial cancer.

This chain links TRBV4-1 with TRBJ2-1; 11 bases are a match to TRBD2. J gave up 6 bases and V 1 base, and 2 bases lay outside the gene matches. Germline V gene lookup returns CDR1 MGHRA and CDR2 YSYEKL. This CDR3 comprises 15 residues. The CDR3 region is CASSQGLAGINEQFF. Written as DNA, the CDR3 is TGCGCCAGCAGCCAAGGACTAGCGGGAATCAATGAGCAGTTCTTC.

The genes are TRBV6-1 and TRBJ1-5; TRBD1 matches at 7 bases. Unmatched junction bases numbered 7, after V lost 6 bases and J lost 5 bases. This CDR3 region has 14 residues. Germline V CDR1 and CDR2: MNHNS, SASEGT. The CDR3 loop is CASSSGQRDQPQHF. CDR3 nucleotides: TGTGCCAGCAGCTCGGGACAGCGTGATCAGCCCCAGCATTTT.

V usage is TRBV7-8 and J usage is TRBJ2-1; tentatively, D is TRBD1 (7 bases). The CDR3 consists of 16 residues. From germline, CDR1 is SGHVS and CDR2 FQNEAQ. Trimming removed 1 base at V and 9 bases at J, with 19 bases between. This chain's CDR3 is CASSLELAGGRGEQFF. The CDR3 coding sequence is TGTGCCAGCAGCTTAGAACTAGCAGGGGGGAGAGGTGAGCAGTTCTTC. Variable domain in full (rest from reference TRBV7-8 and TRBJ2-1): GAGVSQSPRYKVAKRGQDVALRCDPISGHVSLFWYQQALGQGPEFLTYFQNEAQLDKSGLPSDRFFAERPEGSVSTLKIQRTQQEDSAVYLCASSLELAGGRGEQFFGPGTRLTVL.

The J gene is TRBJ2-1, the V gene TRBV10-3; possibly TRBD2 for D (5 bases). CDR3 length: 15 residues. The germline V gene encodes CDR1 ENHRY and CDR2 SYGVKD. V was shortened by 5 bases and J by 6 bases, with 17 bases between the two germline ends. Written as DNA, the CDR3 is TGTGCCATCAGTCCCTTCGACCGTGGGAGCAATGAGCAGTTCTTC. Translating gives CAISPFDRGSNEQFF.

For this clone: The junction departs from the called germline gene at one end, perhaps through a read error. J is TRBJ1-1 and V is TRBV14, with D perhaps matching TRBD1 (5 bases). The V gene's germline CDR1 is SGHDN and CDR2 FVKESK. The CDR3 spans 14 residues. DNA of the CDR3: TGTGTCAGCAGCCAAGTAGTTTTAAGGGGCACGGCTTTCTTT. Protein product: CVSSQVVLRGTAFF.

This clone was observed a few times. The chain recombines TRBV28 with TRBJ1-2; 8 bases line up with TRBD1. Losses at the gene ends were 5 bases for V and 1 base for J; bases not matched to a gene: 6. The CDR3 extends over 15 amino acids. Germline V gene sequence: CDR1 MDHEN, CDR2 SYDVKM. CDR3 protein: CASSRPGQGNYGYTF. In DNA, the CDR3 is TGTGCCAGCAGTCGCCCCGGACAGGGTAACTATGGCTACACCTTC.

The chain recombines TRBV7-2 with TRBJ1-3, with 7 positions matching TRBD1. Germline CDR1 is SGHTA and CDR2 is FQGNSA. The CDR3 consists of 19 residues. Trimming cost V 0 bases and J 0 bases; bases outside gene matches: 11. The CDR3 DNA sequence: TGTGCCAGCAGCTTAGCGATGAGAGGGACAGTCCACTCTGGAAACACCATATATTTT. The encoded protein is CASSLAMRGTVHSGNTIYF.

This clone was seen a few times. The V gene is TRBV30, the J gene TRBJ1-5; 7 nucleotides align to TRBD1. With V trimmed by 3 bases and J by 4 bases, 3 bases remained unmatched. CDR1 is GTSNPN, CDR2 SVGIG, per germline (reference sequence). The CDR3 contains 13 residues. CDR3 residues: CAWSNRGNQPQHF. The CDR3 nucleotides are TGTGCCTGGAGCAACAGGGGTAATCAGCCCCAGCATTTT.

The CDR3 reads CASSLAGGSRSDTQYF. The CDR3 DNA is TGTGCCAGCAGCTTAGCGGGCGGGAGCCGGTCAGATACGCAGTATTTT. The chain employs TRBV7-2 and TRBJ2-3, with TRBD2 identical over 7 bases. CDR3 size: 16 residues. V gave up 0 bases and J gave up 4 bases; unmatched junction bases: 7. Germline lookup yields CDR1 SGHTA and CDR2 FQGNSA. Filled out from reference TRBV7-2 and TRBJ2-3, the complete variable domain reads GAGVSQSPSNKVTEKGKDVELRCDPISGHTALYWYRQSLGQGLEFLIYFQGNSAPDKSGLPSDRFSAERTGGSVSTLTIQRTQQEDSAVYLCASSLAGGSRSDTQYFGPGTRLTVL.

The genes are TRBV4-3 and TRBJ1-3; D call uncertain. Germline-derived CDR1 and CDR2 are LGHNA and YSLEER. The V end was cut by 2 bases, the J end by 4 bases, with 9 bases between. CDR3 length equals 14 residues. The CDR3: CASSQSLSGNTIYF. The CDR3 nucleotides read TGCGCCAGCAGCCAAAGCTTGTCCGGAAACACCATATATTTT.

The chain joins TRBV5-1 to TRBJ2-7, with 7 nucleotides matching TRBD1. The CDR3 contains 17 residues. From germline, CDR1 is SGHRS and CDR2 YFSETQ. After removal of 0 bases from V and 4 bases from J, the junction contained 13 bases not matched to a gene. The CDR3 bases are TGCGCCAGCAGCTTGGCCGATGGGACAGACGGCATTTACGAGCAGTACTTC. It specifies CASSLADGTDGIYEQYF.

The chain carries TRBV7-2 and TRBJ2-5; TRBD2 might be the D (5 bases). This CDR3 is built from 15 residues. V was cut by 3 bases and J by 2 bases, with 13 bases left in between. Per germline, CDR1 SGHTA and CDR2 FQGNSA. CDR3 sequence (DNA): TGTGCCAGCAGCTTCGAAGGACGGAGGCAAGAGACCCAGTACTTC. This sequence encodes CASSFEGRRQETQYF. Full variable domain (rest looked up from reference TRBV7-2 and TRBJ2-5): GAGVSQSPSNKVTEKGKDVELRCDPISGHTALYWYRQSLGQGLEFLIYFQGNSAPDKSGLPSDRFSAERTGGSVSTLTIQRTQQEDSAVYLCASSFEGRRQETQYFGPGTRLLVL.

The J gene is TRBJ1-2, the V gene TRBV4-2; a weak D match, TRBD1 (5 bases). Germline CDR1 LGHNA, CDR2 YNFKEQ. The CDR3 has 14 residues. The V gene lost 0 bases and the J gene lost 7 bases, with 12 bases spanning the gap. CDR3 sequence reads: CASSQEGGRFGYTF. The CDR3 DNA is TGTGCCAGCAGCCAAGAGGGGGGAAGGTTTGGCTACACCTTC.

The rearrangement links TRBV29-1 to TRBJ2-7; perhaps TRBD1 as D (6 bases). The ends were cut back, 3 bases at V and 2 bases at J, with 8 bases in the middle. The CDR3 has 12 residues. Germline V CDR1 and CDR2: SQVTM, ANQGSEA. CDR3 sequence reads: CSVETGPYEQYF. The CDR3 DNA reads TGCAGCGTTGAGACAGGCCCCTACGAGCAGTACTTC.

The rearrangement joins TRBV28 to TRBJ2-7; D is unclear. The CDR3 sequence is 13 residues long. Germline CDR1 MDHEN, CDR2 SYDVKM. The V gene lost 8 bases and the J gene lost 3 bases, with 14 bases spanning the gap. This chain's CDR3 is CASGTTPGYEQYF. Written as DNA, the CDR3 is TGTGCCAGCGGCACTACTCCCGGCTACGAGCAGTACTTC. Looking up the rest from reference TRBV28 and TRBJ2-7 gives the full variable domain: DVKVTQSSRYLVKRTGEKVFLECVQDMDHENMFWYRQDPGLGLRLIYFSYDVKMKEKGDIPEGYSVSREKKERFSLILESASTNQTSMYLCASGTTPGYEQYFGPGTRLTVT.

This chain connects TRBV13 to TRBJ2-1; 13 bases are a match to TRBD2. Germline V gene lookup returns CDR1 PRHDT and CDR2 FYEKMQ (reference sequence). The CDR3 runs 17 residues. V lost 0 bases, J lost 9 bases, and 8 bases stayed unmatched. CDR3 loop: CASSLGPGLAGTSEQFF. The CDR3 coding sequence is TGTGCCAGCAGCTTAGGACCGGGACTAGCGGGAACCAGTGAGCAGTTCTTC.

The chain combines TRBV7-3 with TRBJ1-6; 8 nucleotides match TRBD1. CDR3 size: 16 residues. Looked up from germline, CDR1 is SGHTA and CDR2 is FQGTGA. The J segment lost 8 bases and the V segment lost 5 bases, leaving 11 bases of the junction unmatched. For the CDR3, the DNA is TGTGCCAGCAGCCTGGGGGGCAGGGGGCGGGATTCACCCCTCCACTTT. Amino acid sequence: CASSLGGRGRDSPLHF.

This clone was seen a few times. J is TRBJ1-4 and V is TRBV19; D is perhaps TRBD1 (5 bases). The CDR3 covers 15 residues. Germline-derived CDR1 and CDR2 are LNHDA and SQIVND (reference sequence). V was clipped by 3 bases and J by 2 bases, with 10 bases between them. CDR3 nucleotide sequence: TGTGCCAGTAGTATTTCGGGGGACACTAATGAAAAACTGTTTTTT. Protein product: CASSISGDTNEKLFF.

The rearrangement joins TRBV29-1 to TRBJ2-1; D is perhaps TRBD2 (5 bases). V was pared by 6 bases and J by 9 bases, with 21 bases between. CDR1 is SQVTM and CDR2 is ANQGSEA in the germline V gene. The length of the CDR3 is 14 residues. The CDR3 region is CSVYGLQDFGEQFF. The DNA for the CDR3 is TGCAGCGTCTATGGACTCCAGGACTTTGGTGAGCAGTTCTTC.

This rearrangement joins TRBV6-1 to TRBJ1-1; D is unresolved. The CDR3 has 13 amino acids. With 4 bases removed from V and 4 bases from J, the gap between germline ends came to 10 bases. Per the germline V gene, CDR1 is MNHNS and CDR2 is SASEGT. The CDR3 is CASSARAGTEAFF. The CDR3, as DNA: TGTGCCAGCAGTGCACGGGCGGGCACTGAAGCTTTCTTT.

This chain links TRBV19 with TRBJ1-2; 7 bases map to TRBD1. This CDR3 contains 16 residues. Germline CDR1 is LNHDA and CDR2 is SQIVND (reference sequence). The J segment lost 2 bases and the V segment lost 5 bases, leaving 11 bases of the junction unmatched. The CDR3 sequence: CASSQRRGRANYGYTF. As DNA, the CDR3 is TGTGCCAGTAGTCAGCGGAGGGGGCGAGCCAACTATGGCTACACCTTC. The full variable domain, its missing parts supplied by reference TRBV19 and TRBJ1-2, is DGGITQSPKYLFRKEGQNVTLSCEQNLNHDAMYWYRQDPGQGLRLIYYSQIVNDFQKGDIAEGYSVSREKKESFPLTVTSAQKNPTAFYLCASSQRRGRANYGYTFGSGTRLTVV.

This clone was recorded many times. The CDR3 spells CAGHSKGTQYF. The CDR3 nucleotides read TGTGCCGGACACAGTAAGGGGACCCAGTACTTC. The rearrangement uses TRBV6-4 and TRBJ2-5; maybe TRBD1 (5 bases). The CDR3 length is 11 residues. Germline V CDR1 and CDR2: MRHNA, SNTAGT. With 11 bases removed from V and 7 bases from J, the gap between germline ends came to 14 bases.